This T cell receptor (beta chain) is drawn from a study of regulatory T cells in long-lasting Graves disease. The time point denotes: persistent/refractory GD, antithyroid drugs over 5 years with positive TRAb. Researchers made the TCR library from RNA that was extracted from PBMCs. This clonotype was detected only a few times. Its antigen is unidentified. Arm-PCR of CDR3 regions and iRepertoire HTBI primers were the basis on which TCR beta libraries were built. Using its own MiXCR run on the multiplex PCR reads, TCRdb lists one record per CDR3 protein. The data contain 360,000 or so distinct CDR3 sequences, 23% of them singletons. Regarding the study as a whole: Among persistent patients, a larger number of public clonotypes were shared (about 3,000) than among newly diagnosed patients (roughly 1,000).

Trimming stripped 2 bases from V and 6 bases from J, with 11 bases between. Germline CDR1 is SGHDN and CDR2 is FVKESK. The CDR3 extends over 13 amino acids. Sample: peripheral blood mononuclear cells (PBMCs), taken when the disease was refractory, from a patient treated with antithyroid drugs. The chain has TRBV14 and TRBJ2-7; D unresolved. The sequence was obtained from a woman between 40 and 50 years old with Graves disease. Here the CDR3 reads CASSQSLRLEQYF. The CDR3 DNA sequence: TGTGCCAGCAGCCAATCCTTGCGTCTCGAGCAGTACTTC.